These 25 T cell receptor beta chains were sequenced from one sample in a study of blood T cell repertoires in COVID-19. The protocol was immunoSEQ multiplex PCR, while the TCRdb copy is restricted to in-frame clones and leaves out a portion. The sample contains around 150,000 clones, approximately 81% of which appear only once. Sequences were obtained from peripheral blood. The receptor set was obtained from a woman aged 60-75 years with active or convalescent COVID-19.

The chain recombines TRBV11-2 with TRBJ2-3, with a possible D match to TRBD1 (6 bases). CDR1 is SGHAT, CDR2 FQNNGV, per germline. The V gene lost 6 bases and the J gene lost 2 bases, with 15 bases spanning the gap. The CDR3 runs to 15 residues. CDR3 in amino acids: CASSPAGQNTDTQYF. CDR3 coding DNA: TGTGCCAGCAGTCCGGCTGGACAGAACACAGATACGCAGTATTTT.

The V gene is TRBV6-5, the J gene TRBJ2-5; D not certain. Germline V gene lookup returns CDR1 MNHEY and CDR2 SVGAGI. The V and J ends lost 6 bases and 1 base respectively, with 12 bases between them. The length of the CDR3 is 14 residues. The CDR3 DNA follows: TGTGCCAGCAGCTCCGTTCCTTCCCAAGAGACCCAGTACTTC. It is translated as CASSSVPSQETQYF.

This clone has a handful of counts. The chain links TRBV5-1 to TRBJ1-2, with 11 bases lining up with TRBD1. Germline V lookup: CDR1 SGHRS, CDR2 YFSETQ. After removal of 4 bases from V and 7 bases from J, the junction contained 9 bases not matched to a gene. CDR3 length equals 15 residues. The CDR3 DNA sequence: TGCGCCAGCAGCCCCGATGGACAGGGGGCTACTGGCTACACCTTC. Translating gives CASSPDGQGATGYTF. The full variable domain, rest sourced from reference TRBV5-1 and TRBJ1-2, is KAGVTQTPRYLIKTRGQQVTLSCSPISGHRSVSWYQQTPGQGLQFLFEYFSETQRNKGNFPGRFSGRQFSNSRSEMNVSTLELGDSALYLCASSPDGQGATGYTFGSGTRLTVV.

The CDR3 DNA sequence: TGTGCCACCAGTGGCCTTCTAGCGGGAGGGCCGATCGAGAATGAGCAGTTCTTC. It specifies CATSGLLAGGPIENEQFF. The chain employs TRBV24-1 and TRBJ2-1, with 12 bases fitting TRBD2. CDR3 size: 18 residues. CDR1 is KGHDR, CDR2 SFDVKD, per germline. The ends lost 5 bases at V and 7 bases at J; junction bases unmatched: 14.

CDR3 in amino acids: CASSPPQGSGYTF. CDR3 sequence (DNA): TGTGCCAGCTCACCACCCCAGGGGTCTGGCTACACCTTC. The rearrangement uses TRBV18 and TRBJ1-2, with D possibly matching TRBD1 (6 bases). The CDR3 runs to 13 residues. Trimming cost V 0 bases and J 7 bases, with 9 bases left between them. Germline-derived CDR1 and CDR2 are KGHSH and LQKENI.

The V and J genes are TRBV7-2 and TRBJ2-3; D call uncertain. Germline assignment: CDR1 SGHTA and CDR2 FQGNSA. Trimming left V 5 bases short and J 2 bases short, with 2 bases between. The CDR3 spans 11 residues. Here the CDR3 reads CASSHTDTQYF. Written as DNA, the CDR3 is TGTGCCAGCAGCCACACAGATACGCAGTATTTT.

This clone has only a few counts. The chain uses TRBV20-1 and TRBJ2-7, with 9 bases identical to TRBD1. V gave up 7 bases and J gave up 5 bases; unmatched junction bases: 3. This CDR3 contains 11 residues. Per the germline V gene, CDR1 is DFQATT and CDR2 is SNEGSKA (reference sequence). The CDR3 protein is CSGQGVHEQYF. CDR3 sequence (DNA): TGCAGTGGACAGGGGGTGCACGAGCAGTACTTC.

The genes are TRBV3-1 (or the pseudogene TRBV3-2) and TRBJ2-1, with 14 nucleotides matching TRBD2. This CDR3 spans 16 amino acids. Trimming removed 4 bases from V and 7 bases from J; junction bases left unmatched: 6. From germline, CDR1 is LGHDT and CDR2 YNNKEL (reference sequence). The CDR3 sequence is CASSLGTSGGQNEQFF. CDR3 sequence (DNA): TGTGCCAGCAGCCTTGGGACTAGCGGGGGCCAGAATGAGCAGTTCTTC.

The chain carries TRBV4-2 and TRBJ1-1, with D perhaps matching TRBD1 (6 bases). V lost 2 bases, J lost 0 bases, and 10 bases lay in between. Germline CDR1 LGHNA, CDR2 YNFKEQ. This CDR3 has 15 residues. CDR3: CASSQMGAMNTEAFF. The CDR3 DNA follows: TGTGCCAGCAGCCAAATGGGGGCCATGAACACTGAAGCTTTCTTT.

A single count supports this clone. The chain has TRBV28 and TRBJ2-7; possibly TRBD2 for D (6 bases). This CDR3 comprises 14 residues. Germline V gives CDR1 MDHEN, CDR2 SYDVKM. The V end was cut by 10 bases, the J end by 4 bases, with 20 bases between. The CDR3: CATSQGSEGYEQYF. The CDR3 DNA is TGTGCCACCTCACAAGGCTCGGAGGGGTACGAGCAGTACTTC.

CDR3 nucleotide sequence: TGTGCCAGCAGTTTCCACGGACAGGGGGCCTACGAGCAGTACGTC. Amino acid sequence: CASSFHGQGAYEQYV. The gene calls are TRBV28 and TRBJ2-7, with 10 bases lining up with TRBD1. Germline-derived CDR1 and CDR2 are MDHEN and SYDVKM. This CDR3 comprises 15 residues. Trimming took 3 bases from V and 2 from J; bases not matched to a gene: 4.

This clone was recorded once. The V gene is TRBV5-1, the J gene TRBJ2-1, with TRBD2 matching 9 bases. V was clipped by 0 bases and J by 5 bases; unmatched bases: 3. Germline V gives CDR1 SGHRS, CDR2 YFSETQ. The CDR3 length is 15 residues. The CDR3 protein is CASSLGLAGNNEQFF. CDR3 in DNA: TGCGCCAGCAGCTTGGGCCTAGCGGGAAACAATGAGCAGTTCTTC.

The V and J genes are TRBV20-1 and TRBJ2-7; 11 bases fit TRBD2. V lost 3 bases to trimming and J lost 6 bases; unmatched junction nucleotides: 13. Germline CDR1 and CDR2: DFQATT and SNEGSKA (reference sequence). CDR3 length: 16 residues. DNA for the CDR3: TGCAGTGCTAGTACTACGGCAGGACTAGCGGGCTCCGAGCAGTACTTC. Protein product: CSASTTAGLAGSEQYF.

This clone turned up a few times. The chain links TRBV4-2 to TRBJ2-7; D may be TRBD2 (5 bases). Germline values: CDR1 LGHNA, CDR2 YNFKEQ. Trimming stripped 6 bases from V and 2 bases from J, with 8 bases between. This CDR3 has 12 amino acids. The chain's CDR3 is CASRGGTYEQYF. The CDR3 DNA reads TGTGCCAGCAGAGGAGGAACCTACGAGCAGTACTTC.

The rearrangement uses TRBV29-1 and TRBJ2-5, with a possible D match to TRBD2 (6 bases). CDR3 length equals 12 residues. V lost 7 bases and J 4 bases, leaving 13 bases between the germline ends. The germline V gene encodes CDR1 SQVTM and CDR2 ANQGSEA. CDR3 coding DNA: TGCAGCGGCGGGATCGAGGGAGAGACCCAGTACTTC. It is translated as CSGGIEGETQYF. Full variable domain (rest looked up from reference TRBV29-1 and TRBJ2-5): SAVISQKPSRDICQRGTSLTIQCQVDSQVTMMFWYRQQPGQSLTLIATANQGSEATYESGFVIDKFPISRPNLTFSTLTVSNMSPEDSSIYLCSGGIEGETQYFGPGTRLLVL.

The chain recombines TRBV5-1 with TRBJ1-1, with TRBD1 as a possible D gene (6 bases). The CDR3 loop spans 13 amino acids. V gave up 2 bases and J gave up 4 bases, with 9 bases separating them. CDR1 and CDR2 (germline): SGHRS, YFSETQ. Here the CDR3 reads CASSLNRATEAFF. In DNA form, the CDR3 reads TGCGCCAGCAGCTTAAACAGGGCCACTGAAGCTTTCTTT.

The chain recombines TRBV6-1 with TRBJ1-3; D remains unclear. V was shortened by 2 bases and J by 1 base, with 9 bases between the two germline ends. The CDR3 spans 15 residues. Germline lookup yields CDR1 MNHNS and CDR2 SASEGT. The CDR3 reads CASSESGNSGNTIYF. CDR3 sequence (DNA): TGTGCCAGCAGTGAATCCGGGAATTCTGGAAACACCATATATTTT.

This clone was observed once. V and J are TRBV14 and TRBJ1-1; D might be TRBD1 (5 bases). The germline V and J ends were trimmed by 4 bases and 4 bases, with 13 bases remaining between them. CDR1 is SGHDN, CDR2 FVKESK, per germline. The CDR3 totals 14 residues. CDR3 in DNA: TGTGCCAGCAGCCCTTTTGGGGGAGGCACTGAAGCTTTCTTT. This gives the protein CASSPFGGGTEAFF.

V and J are TRBV7-3 and TRBJ2-2; D perhaps matches TRBD2 (7 bases). Germline CDR1 SGHTA, CDR2 FQGTGA. The CDR3 has 17 residues. Deletions cut 1 base from V and 4 bases from J, with 16 bases between. The CDR3 DNA follows: TGTGCCAGCAGCTTAAACTCGGGGGGCGCCGGCACCGGGGAGCTGTTTTTT. It translates to CASSLNSGGAGTGELFF.

With respect to this clone: This is likely a read error, given that the CDR3 carries no conserved phenylalanine or tryptophan at its end. Because the CDR3's place on the DNA is in doubt, the DNA is left out and the CDR3 is given as listed by TCRdb. CDR3 protein: CASSRGGED. The chain is built from TRBV19 and TRBJ2-7; TRBD2, the table's D call, was not compared with the DNA. The CDR3 is 9 amino acids long, termini counted. Germline V gives CDR1 LNHDA, CDR2 SQIVND (reference sequence).

Only one count was recorded for this clone. The gene calls are TRBV6-7 and TRBJ2-3; 7 nucleotides line up with TRBD2. TRBV6-7 is recorded as an ORF, its role being uncertain. The CDR3 sequence is 16 residues long. V dropped 0 bases and J dropped 5; count of bases not matched to a gene: 8. The CDR3 reads CASSYSGLVGLDTQYF. The CDR3 bases are TGTGCCAGCAGTTACTCCGGACTAGTCGGTCTAGATACGCAGTATTTT.

The chain carries TRBV3-1 (or the pseudogene TRBV3-2) and TRBJ2-1, with 8 bases aligning to TRBD2. CDR3 length: 16 amino acids. V dropped 2 bases and J dropped 4; count of bases not matched to a gene: 7. Per germline, CDR1 LGHDT and CDR2 YNNKEL (reference sequence). The chain's CDR3 is CASSQPGTRGYNEQFF. The CDR3 bases are TGTGCCAGCAGCCAACCCGGGACTAGGGGTTACAATGAGCAGTTCTTC.

The genes are TRBV10-3 and TRBJ2-2, with D uncertain. CDR3 length: 14 residues. V lost 3 bases and J lost 0, with 5 bases in between. Germline V CDR1 and CDR2: ENHRY, SYGVKD. CDR3 nucleotide sequence: TGTGCCATCAGTGACAGTCCGAACACCGGGGAGCTGTTTTTT. Translated: CAISDSPNTGELFF.

The chain is built from TRBV28 and TRBJ1-5; the match to TRBD1 covers 7 bases. Germline values: CDR1 MDHEN, CDR2 SYDVKM. The CDR3 length is 17 residues. V lost 5 bases to trimming and J lost 2 bases; unmatched junction nucleotides: 12. This CDR3 is CASSITGTVAGNQPQHF. CDR3 DNA sequence: TGTGCCAGCAGTATAACCGGGACAGTTGCAGGCAATCAGCCCCAGCATTTT.

This rearrangement joins TRBV11-2 to TRBJ1-2; D is unresolved. Germline V CDR1 and CDR2: SGHAT, FQNNGV. V gave up 4 bases and J gave up 7 bases, with 16 bases separating them. This CDR3 comprises 14 residues. The CDR3 DNA sequence: TGTGCCAGCAGCTCCTATGCCAGAGACTTTGGCTACACCTTC. It specifies CASSSYARDFGYTF.